This T cell receptor (beta chain) came from a study of identical twins. Study-level results: Invariant MAIT and iNKT cells may have partly biased zero-insertion analyses.

Per germline, CDR1 MNHEY and CDR2 SMNVEV (reference sequence). Trimming at V came to 2 bases and at J to 10 bases, leaving 12 bases not matched to a gene. The CDR3 runs 16 residues. It was template switching that added a universal primer site, and there were unique molecular identifiers on the cDNA. TCRdb redid the calling of the 5' RACE reads with MiXCR, one entry per CDR3 protein. The sample shows hundreds of thousands of distinct CDR3 sequences, 6.1% of them seen only once. Only healthy Caucasians were included as donors. This clonotype was seen ten or more times. Its antigen is currently unknown. Sample: naive T cells sorted from blood. The V call is TRBV27, the J call TRBJ2-1; 9 bases match TRBD2. The source is a man younger than 35 in good health. The CDR3 DNA follows: TGTGCCAGCAGTTTAGGGGGGACTAGCAGGGAGAGGGAGCAGTTCTTC. Protein product: CASSLGGTSREREQFF.